Listed below are T cell receptor beta chains from one sample, sequenced in a study of blood T cell repertoires in COVID-19. This table comes from immunoSEQ multiplex PCR, and its TCRdb copy is limited to in-frame clones, with some not included. This sample yields about 210,000 clones, of which 65% to 90% are seen a single time; under 2.5% belongs to the top ten. The sample consisted of peripheral blood. Source of these receptors: a woman aged 70-85 years with COVID-19, enrolled during active disease. Both conserved end residues are part of each CDR3. A D gene is named only where the DNA matches it firmly. The size entry is marked missing in some rows and otherwise reads once, few, many or a size class.

j_call: TRBJ1-1
clone_size: NA
d_call: TRBD1
v_call: TRBV7-8
cdr3_nt: TGTGCCAGCAGCCCCCGTATCAAGACAGGGGGGGGCACTGAAGCTTTCTTT
cdr3_aa: CASSPRIKTGGGTEAFF

j_call: TRBJ1-2
clone_size: NA
d_call: NA
v_call: TRBV5-5
cdr3_nt: TGTGCCAGCAGCAAAACCTTGGACACGGGCTACACCTTC
cdr3_aa: CASSKTLDTGYTF

j_call: TRBJ2-7
clone_size: few
d_call: NA
v_call: TRBV19
cdr3_nt: TGTGCCAGTAGTGACACCATCTACGAGCAGTACTTC
cdr3_aa: CASSDTIYEQYF

j_call: TRBJ2-1
clone_size: NA
d_call: TRBD1
v_call: TRBV19
cdr3_nt: TGTGCCAGTACCCGGGACAGGACCCACAATGAGCAGTTCTTC
cdr3_aa: CASTRDRTHNEQFF

j_call: TRBJ1-3
clone_size: once
d_call: NA
v_call: TRBV5-1
cdr3_nt: TGCGCCAGCAGCTTGCCGGGGGTTACTGGAAACACCATATATTTT
cdr3_aa: CASSLPGVTGNTIYF

j_call: TRBJ2-1
clone_size: NA
d_call: NA
v_call: TRBV6-5
cdr3_nt: TGTGCCAGCAGTTACTTAGAACAGGCCTACAATGAGCAGTTCTTC
cdr3_aa: CASSYLEQAYNEQFF

j_call: TRBJ1-5
clone_size: NA
d_call: NA
v_call: TRBV12-3/TRBV12-4
cdr3_nt: TGTGCCAGCAGAACTATCGATCAGCCCCAGCATTTT
cdr3_aa: CASRTIDQPQHF

j_call: TRBJ1-1
clone_size: NA
d_call: NA
v_call: TRBV9
cdr3_nt: TGTGCCAGCAGCCGCGGTCCCAACACTGAAGCTTTCTTT
cdr3_aa: CASSRGPNTEAFF

j_call: TRBJ2-7
clone_size: NA
d_call: TRBD1
v_call: TRBV6-5
cdr3_nt: TGTGCCAGCAGGTCCGGGACAGGCACCTACGAGCAGTACTTC
cdr3_aa: CASRSGTGTYEQYF

j_call: TRBJ2-5
clone_size: few
d_call: TRBD2
v_call: TRBV9
cdr3_nt: TGTGCCAGCAGCAAGGGACTAGCAGAGACCCAGTACTTC
cdr3_aa: CASSKGLAETQYF

j_call: TRBJ1-5
clone_size: NA
d_call: NA
v_call: TRBV2
cdr3_nt: TGTGCCAGCAGTGAAGCGGGGGGGCGCAGAGGGTCCCAGCATTTT
cdr3_aa: CASSEAGGRRGSQHF

j_call: TRBJ2-5
clone_size: NA
d_call: TRBD2
v_call: TRBV6-2/TRBV6-3
cdr3_nt: TGTGCCAGCAGCCGTAGCGGGCGAGAGACCCAGTACTTC
cdr3_aa: CASSRSGRETQYF

j_call: TRBJ2-4
clone_size: NA
d_call: TRBD1
v_call: TRBV20-1
cdr3_nt: TGCAGTGCTAGTCCGCGGGACAGGGGAAAAAACATTCAGTACTTC
cdr3_aa: CSASPRDRGKNIQYF

j_call: TRBJ1-6
clone_size: NA
d_call: NA
v_call: TRBV4-3
cdr3_nt: TGCGCCAGCAGCCAAGATTCAGGAAGCTCCTATAATTCACCCCTCCACTTT
cdr3_aa: CASSQDSGSSYNSPLHF

j_call: TRBJ2-7
clone_size: NA
d_call: TRBD1
v_call: TRBV6-5
cdr3_nt: TGTGCCAGCAGCAGGGACAGCTTCGAGCAGTACTTC
cdr3_aa: CASSRDSFEQYF

j_call: TRBJ2-7
clone_size: NA
d_call: TRBD1
v_call: TRBV3-1/TRBV3-2
cdr3_nt: TGTGCCAGCAGCCCCGGGACAGAGTACGAGCAGTACTTC
cdr3_aa: CASSPGTEYEQYF

j_call: TRBJ2-1
clone_size: NA
d_call: TRBD1
v_call: TRBV19
cdr3_nt: TGTGCCAGTAGCGGCCGGGACAGGGCGGCCGGAGGGTCCTACAATGAGCAGTTCTTC
cdr3_aa: CASSGRDRAAGGSYNEQFF

j_call: TRBJ2-7
clone_size: NA
d_call: NA
v_call: TRBV5-1
cdr3_nt: TGCGCCAGCAGCCTATCTAGCTCCTACGAGCAGTACTTC
cdr3_aa: CASSLSSSYEQYF

j_call: TRBJ2-1
clone_size: NA
d_call: NA
v_call: TRBV27
cdr3_nt: TGTGCCAGCAGACAAGGGACACAACCCAATGAGCAGTTCTTC
cdr3_aa: CASRQGTQPNEQFF

j_call: TRBJ1-3
clone_size: few
d_call: NA
v_call: TRBV19
cdr3_nt: TGTGCCAGTAGTTCGGACTTCTTTGGACCCATATATTTT
cdr3_aa: CASSSDFFGPIYF

j_call: TRBJ1-2
clone_size: NA
d_call: TRBD1
v_call: TRBV18
cdr3_nt: TGTGCCAGCTCATCGGACAGGGGTGGAAGGTCGTATGGCTACACCTTC
cdr3_aa: CASSSDRGGRSYGYTF

j_call: TRBJ2-5
clone_size: NA
d_call: TRBD2
v_call: TRBV6-6
cdr3_nt: TGTGCCAGCAGTCCCAGGGGCAGCGGGAGGGCCTCGGGGACCCAGTACTTC
cdr3_aa: CASSPRGSGRASGTQYF

j_call: TRBJ1-2
clone_size: NA
d_call: NA
v_call: TRBV11-2
cdr3_nt: TGTGCCAGCAGCTTACTACGTAACTATGGCTACACCTTC
cdr3_aa: CASSLLRNYGYTF

j_call: TRBJ1-5
clone_size: few
d_call: NA
v_call: TRBV19
cdr3_nt: TGTGCCAGTAGAACAGGGCTCCACAATTCCAATCAGCCCCAGCATTTT
cdr3_aa: CASRTGLHNSNQPQHF

j_call: TRBJ1-1
clone_size: NA
d_call: NA
v_call: TRBV19
cdr3_nt: TGTGCCAGTAGTATTGACGGGAAAGAAGCTTTCTTT
cdr3_aa: CASSIDGKEAFF

j_call: TRBJ1-5
clone_size: NA
d_call: NA
v_call: TRBV7-2
cdr3_nt: TGTGCCAGCACCTTGGGGTCCCTACAGGGTTTGGAGCCCCAGCATTTT
cdr3_aa: CASTLGSLQGLEPQHF

j_call: TRBJ1-1
clone_size: NA
d_call: TRBD1
v_call: TRBV5-1
cdr3_nt: TGCGCCAGCAGCGTGACAGGGAGTAGGGACACTGAAGCTTTCTTT
cdr3_aa: CASSVTGSRDTEAFF

j_call: TRBJ1-1
clone_size: few
d_call: TRBD1
v_call: TRBV19
cdr3_nt: TGTGCCTCCGGGACAGGGGGCTTTGAGGGTACTGAAGCTTTCTTT
cdr3_aa: CASGTGGFEGTEAFF

j_call: TRBJ2-7
clone_size: NA
d_call: TRBD1
v_call: TRBV25-1
cdr3_nt: TGTGCCAGCAGTGGACGGGACAGGGGGCCCTACGAGCAGTACTTC
cdr3_aa: CASSGRDRGPYEQYF

j_call: TRBJ2-3
clone_size: once
d_call: NA
v_call: TRBV24-1
cdr3_nt: TGTGCCACCAGTGATCCAACTAGGATGGGTGCTGATACGCAGTATTTT
cdr3_aa: CATSDPTRMGADTQYF

j_call: TRBJ2-3
clone_size: NA
d_call: TRBD2
v_call: TRBV27
cdr3_nt: TGTGCCAGCAGTTTGAGGCCCGGTCGGGAGGGCAGGGTCGGCCCAGATACGCAGTATTTT
cdr3_aa: CASSLRPGREGRVGPDTQYF

j_call: TRBJ1-5
clone_size: once
d_call: NA
v_call: TRBV12-3/TRBV12-4
cdr3_nt: TGTGCCAGCGATCAGGGGTCGGATCAGCCCCAGCATTTT
cdr3_aa: CASDQGSDQPQHF

j_call: TRBJ1-1
clone_size: once
d_call: TRBD1
v_call: TRBV12-3/TRBV12-4
cdr3_nt: TGTGCCAGCAGCTACAGGGGGCCAGCTTTCTTT
cdr3_aa: CASSYRGPAFF

j_call: TRBJ2-3
clone_size: few
d_call: TRBD1
v_call: TRBV9
cdr3_nt: TGTGCCAGCAGCGTTCAGACAGGGTGGACTAGCACAGATACGCAGTATTTT
cdr3_aa: CASSVQTGWTSTDTQYF

j_call: TRBJ1-5
clone_size: NA
d_call: TRBD1
v_call: TRBV18
cdr3_nt: TGTGCCAGCTCACCGCAGGGGGCTAATCAGCCCCAGCATTTT
cdr3_aa: CASSPQGANQPQHF

j_call: TRBJ1-2
clone_size: NA
d_call: NA
v_call: TRBV29-1
cdr3_nt: TGCAGCGTTGACAGGGGAGCCTATGGCTACACCTTC
cdr3_aa: CSVDRGAYGYTF

j_call: TRBJ2-1
clone_size: NA
d_call: NA
v_call: TRBV7-2
cdr3_nt: TGTGCCAGCAGCCAACGGGCGGGCAACCGCGATGAGCAGTTCTTC
cdr3_aa: CASSQRAGNRDEQFF

j_call: TRBJ1-2
clone_size: NA
d_call: TRBD1
v_call: TRBV6-6
cdr3_nt: TGTGCCAGCAGTCCTCGGACAGGGGGCTCTGGTAACTATGGCTACACCTTC
cdr3_aa: CASSPRTGGSGNYGYTF

j_call: TRBJ2-2
clone_size: NA
d_call: TRBD1
v_call: TRBV5-1
cdr3_nt: TGCGCCAGCAGGACAGGGGGCGGGGACACCGGGGAGCTGTTTTTT
cdr3_aa: CASRTGGGDTGELFF

j_call: TRBJ1-3
clone_size: NA
d_call: NA
v_call: TRBV30
cdr3_nt: TGTGCCTGGAGTGTCGGGGGCTCTGGAAACACCATATATTTT
cdr3_aa: CAWSVGGSGNTIYF

j_call: TRBJ2-3
clone_size: NA
d_call: TRBD2
v_call: TRBV6-4
cdr3_nt: TGTGCCAGCAGTCTAGGACTAGCGGGATCAGATACGCAGTATTTT
cdr3_aa: CASSLGLAGSDTQYF

j_call: TRBJ1-2
clone_size: NA
d_call: NA
v_call: TRBV14
cdr3_nt: TGTGCCAGCAGCCCCGCAGGGCTACATGGCTACACCTTC
cdr3_aa: CASSPAGLHGYTF

j_call: TRBJ1-5
clone_size: NA
d_call: NA
v_call: TRBV5-5
cdr3_nt: TGTGCCAGCAGCCAAAAAGGGGGCAATCAGCCCCAGCATTTT
cdr3_aa: CASSQKGGNQPQHF

j_call: TRBJ1-2
clone_size: NA
d_call: TRBD1
v_call: TRBV6-5
cdr3_nt: TGTGCCAGCAGTTACGGCTCCGGGACAGAAAACTTTGGCTACACCTTC
cdr3_aa: CASSYGSGTENFGYTF

j_call: TRBJ1-1
clone_size: NA
d_call: TRBD1
v_call: TRBV12-3/TRBV12-4
cdr3_nt: TGTGCCAGCAGCCCAGACAGGGCGCCTGAAGCTTTCTTT
cdr3_aa: CASSPDRAPEAFF

j_call: TRBJ1-3
clone_size: few
d_call: NA
v_call: TRBV5-1
cdr3_nt: TGCGCCAGCAGCTTGGAGCCTTTCTCTGGAAACACCATATATTTT
cdr3_aa: CASSLEPFSGNTIYF

j_call: TRBJ1-5
clone_size: NA
d_call: NA
v_call: TRBV19
cdr3_nt: TGTGCCAGTAGTCCCAGAGCTGGGCAGTTCGGTCAGCCCCAGCATTTT
cdr3_aa: CASSPRAGQFGQPQHF

j_call: TRBJ2-2
clone_size: NA
d_call: NA
v_call: TRBV5-5
cdr3_nt: TGTGCCAGCAGCTCCGGGACACCTCACGGGGAGCTGTTTTTT
cdr3_aa: CASSSGTPHGELFF

j_call: TRBJ2-1
clone_size: NA
d_call: TRBD1
v_call: TRBV29-1
cdr3_nt: TGCAGCGTTGCCGGGGACAGACCCTCCTACAATGAGCAGTTCTTC
cdr3_aa: CSVAGDRPSYNEQFF

j_call: TRBJ1-1
clone_size: NA
d_call: NA
v_call: TRBV18
cdr3_nt: TGTGCCAGCTCACCAATCCAGGCGAAGACTGAAGCTTTCTTT
cdr3_aa: CASSPIQAKTEAFF

j_call: TRBJ2-1
clone_size: NA
d_call: NA
v_call: TRBV6-1
cdr3_nt: TGTGCCAGCAGTGAAATGATGGCGGGATGGGGTGGGTTCTTC
cdr3_aa: CASSEMMAGWGGFF

j_call: TRBJ2-1
clone_size: NA
d_call: TRBD2
v_call: TRBV3-1/TRBV3-2
cdr3_nt: TGTGCCAGCAGCCAAAGGGCGGGAGGGACGTACAATGAGCAGTTCTTC
cdr3_aa: CASSQRAGGTYNEQFF

j_call: TRBJ1-1
clone_size: NA
d_call: TRBD1
v_call: TRBV7-3
cdr3_nt: TGTGCCAGCAGCCTCTCGGGACAGCGCCACACTGAAGCTTTCTTT
cdr3_aa: CASSLSGQRHTEAFF

j_call: TRBJ2-2
clone_size: NA
d_call: NA
v_call: TRBV30
cdr3_nt: TGTGCCTGGAGTCGGCTAGCGTTGGGCGGGGAGCTGTTTTTT
cdr3_aa: CAWSRLALGGELFF

j_call: TRBJ2-4
clone_size: NA
d_call: NA
v_call: TRBV19
cdr3_nt: TGTGCCAGTAGTTCACAACAGGGTCCTCTAGCCAAAAACATTCAGTACTTC
cdr3_aa: CASSSQQGPLAKNIQYF

j_call: TRBJ2-1
clone_size: NA
d_call: NA
v_call: TRBV2
cdr3_nt: TGTGCCAGCAGTGAAGAGTCAGTTATGCTTTCCCCCTACAATGAGCAGTTCTTC
cdr3_aa: CASSEESVMLSPYNEQFF

j_call: TRBJ2-1
clone_size: NA
d_call: TRBD2
v_call: TRBV7-9
cdr3_nt: TGTGCCAGCAGCCGGACTAGCGGGGGGACCGGTGAGCAGTTCTTC
cdr3_aa: CASSRTSGGTGEQFF

j_call: TRBJ1-1
clone_size: NA
d_call: NA
v_call: TRBV6-5
cdr3_nt: TGTGCCAGCAGTTACTCGAACAGACCGAACACTGAAGCTTTCTTT
cdr3_aa: CASSYSNRPNTEAFF